A single sample is the source of the 19 T cell receptor beta chains below, sequenced in a study of blood T cell repertoires in COVID-19. Sequencing was performed with immunoSEQ multiplex PCR; in TCRdb, only in-frame clones are kept and a portion is missing. Among 250,000 or so clones listed, roughly 88% were seen once. The sample comprised PBMCs or T cells enriched from blood (not recorded which). Receptors were obtained from a woman aged 30 to 39 who had been exposed to COVID-19.

CDR3: CASSLRRSYGYTF. CDR3 bases: TGTGCCAGCAGCTTAAGGAGGTCTTATGGCTACACCTTC. The V and J genes are TRBV7-9 and TRBJ1-2; no clear D gene. The V gene lost 2 bases and the J gene lost 5 bases, with 9 bases spanning the gap. The CDR3 length is 13 residues. The germline gives CDR1 SEHNR, CDR2 FQNEAQ (reference sequence).

The V gene is TRBV5-6, the J gene TRBJ2-7; TRBD2 might be the D (6 bases). Trimming took 4 bases from V and 5 from J, leaving 13 bases between them. Germline V gene data show CDR1 as SGHDT and CDR2 as YYEEEE. The length of the CDR3 is 13 residues. The CDR3 nucleotides read TGTGCCAGCAGCCCAACGGGAGTCCACGAGCAGTACTTC. It specifies CASSPTGVHEQYF.

The CDR3 bases are TGTGCCAGCAGCCTCTCCGGGACAGTCTACAATGAGCAGTTCTTC. Encoded protein: CASSLSGTVYNEQFF. The chain links TRBV3-1 (or the pseudogene TRBV3-2) to TRBJ2-1, with TRBD1 matching over 7 bases. From germline, CDR1 is LGHDT and CDR2 YNNKEL (reference sequence). The CDR3 loop spans 15 amino acids. V dropped 4 bases and J dropped 3; count of bases not matched to a gene: 6.

V is TRBV11-2 and J is TRBJ2-1, with 10 positions matching TRBD2. In germline, CDR1 is SGHAT, CDR2 FQNNGV. The CDR3 totals 15 residues. With V trimmed by 2 bases and J by 3 bases, 1 base remained unmatched. Written as DNA, the CDR3 is TGTGCCAGCAGCTTAAGGACTAGCGGCTACAATGAGCAGTTCTTC. Translation gives CASSLRTSGYNEQFF.

The table lists this clone with a count of one. The chain joins TRBV16 to TRBJ1-4; no reliable D call. CDR1 is KGHSY, CDR2 FQNENV, per germline. This CDR3 contains 15 residues. Trimming took off 1 base at V and 0 bases at J, with 6 bases between the two ends. CDR3 in amino acids: CASSQFGATNEKLFF. The CDR3 DNA reads TGTGCCAGCAGCCAATTCGGAGCAACTAATGAAAAACTGTTTTTT. The whole variable domain, filled in from reference TRBV16 and TRBJ1-4, reads GEEVAQTPKHLVRGEGQKAKLYCAPIKGHSYVFWYQQVLKNEFKFLISFQNENVFDETGMPKERFSAKCLPNSPCSLEIQATKLEDSAVYFCASSQFGATNEKLFFGSGTQLSVL.

The chain recombines TRBV2 with TRBJ1-2, with D tentatively TRBD1 (5 bases). Trimming left V 4 bases short and J 2 bases short, with 17 bases between. The germline CDR1 and CDR2 sequences are SNHLY and FYNNEI. This CDR3 is built from 16 residues. Here the CDR3 reads CASSATSGRVNYGYTF. In DNA, the CDR3 is TGTGCCAGCAGTGCTACTTCCGGCAGGGTCAACTATGGCTACACCTTC.

The chain joins TRBV12-3 or TRBV12-4 to TRBJ2-1; the D is unclear. The CDR3 is made up of 12 amino acids. V was trimmed by 3 bases and J by 5 bases, leaving 5 bases between them. CDR3 protein: CASSFLDNEQFF. CDR3 in DNA: TGTGCCAGCAGTTTCTTAGACAATGAGCAGTTCTTC.

The chain employs TRBV30 and TRBJ2-2; 11 bases are a match to TRBD2. V shed 2 bases and J 4 bases; nucleotides not matched to a gene: 9. CDR3 size: 17 residues. The germline CDR1 and CDR2 sequences are GTSNPN and SVGIG (reference sequence). For the CDR3, the DNA is TGTGCCTGGAGTCGACTTAGCGGGAGGGCTCTCACCGGGGAGCTGTTTTTT. Protein: CAWSRLSGRALTGELFF.

This chain joins TRBV18 and TRBJ1-3; 8 bases align to TRBD1. CDR1 KGHSH and CDR2 LQKENI come from the germline V gene. Losses at the gene ends were 0 bases for V and 4 bases for J; bases not matched to a gene: 2. This CDR3 has 15 residues. The DNA for the CDR3 is TGTGCCAGCTCACCACCTGGACAGGGAGGAAACACCATATATTTT. This sequence encodes CASSPPGQGGNTIYF. The complete variable domain, with remaining parts taken from reference TRBV18 and TRBJ1-3, reads NAGVMQNPRHLVRRRGQEARLRCSPMKGHSHVYWYRQLPEEGLKFMVYLQKENIIDESGMPKERFSAEFPKEGPSILRIQQVVRGDSAAYFCASSPPGQGGNTIYFGEGSWLTVV.

This clone was observed once. The chain has TRBV5-1 and TRBJ1-4, with D uncertain. The V gene's germline CDR1 is SGHRS and CDR2 YFSETQ. Between the trimmed V and J ends, which lost 4 bases and 0 bases, there was a span of 10 bases. The CDR3 is 15 residues long. The DNA of the CDR3 is TGCGCCAGCAGCGAGGGCCACGCAACTAATGAAAAACTGTTTTTT. Amino acid sequence: CASSEGHATNEKLFF.

This clone has just one count. The chain combines TRBV29-1 with TRBJ2-1; 11 positions match TRBD2. V dropped 6 bases and J dropped 0; count of bases not matched to a gene: 7. There are 16 residues in the CDR3. Germline V lookup: CDR1 SQVTM, CDR2 ANQGSEA. The CDR3 region is CSVGTSGGGSYNEQFF. DNA for the CDR3: TGCAGCGTCGGGACTAGCGGTGGTGGCTCCTACAATGAGCAGTTCTTC.

This clone has just one count. The V call is TRBV14, the J call TRBJ2-7, with 12 positions matching TRBD2. The CDR3 is 16 residues long. V gave up 4 bases and J gave up 2 bases; unmatched junction bases: 6. Germline CDR1 SGHDN, CDR2 FVKESK. CDR3 protein: CASSLGLAGIPYEQYF. CDR3 DNA sequence: TGTGCCAGCAGCCTAGGACTAGCGGGGATTCCCTACGAGCAGTACTTC.

This clone occurred a few times. V gene TRBV5-5 combines with J gene TRBJ1-5, with 7 bases lining up with TRBD1. CDR1 SGHKS and CDR2 YYEKEE come from the germline V gene (reference sequence). Trimming at V came to 2 bases and at J to 5 bases, leaving 7 bases not matched to a gene. This CDR3 has 15 residues. The CDR3 DNA sequence: TGTGCCAGCAGCTTTAACAGGGGCTTCGATCAGCCCCAGCATTTT. Translating gives CASSFNRGFDQPQHF.

This clone was seen a handful of times. The J gene is TRBJ1-3, the V gene TRBV30, with 7 bases that match TRBD1. Germline CDR1 is GTSNPN and CDR2 is SVGIG (reference sequence). This CDR3 region has 15 residues. Unmatched junction bases numbered 4, after V lost 0 bases and J lost 2 bases. The CDR3 DNA follows: TGTGCCTGGAGTGTTAGGGGGCGACCTGGAAACACCATATATTTT. Translated: CAWSVRGRPGNTIYF. Full variable domain (outside the CDR3, taken from reference TRBV30 and TRBJ1-3): SQTIHQWPATLVQPVGSPLSLECTVEGTSNPNLYWYRQAAGRGLQLLFYSVGIGQISSEVPQNLSASRPQDRQFILSSKKLLLSDSGFYLCAWSVRGRPGNTIYFGEGSWLTVV.

In DNA, the CDR3 is TGTGCCAGCAGCCAAGATTTCGACAGGGCCTCCTATGGCTACACCTTC. It specifies CASSQDFDRASYGYTF. V and J are TRBV4-2 and TRBJ1-2, with 7 bases fitting TRBD1. In germline, CDR1 is LGHNA, CDR2 YNFKEQ. Trimming cost V 0 bases and J 4 bases; bases outside gene matches: 8. The CDR3 is 16 residues long.

The V and J genes are TRBV5-1 and TRBJ2-7, with 13 bases that match TRBD2. Germline V CDR1 and CDR2: SGHRS, YFSETQ. The CDR3 has 17 amino acids. The V and J ends lost 0 bases and 2 bases, in that order; junction bases with no gene match: 5. CDR3 residues: CASSLDPTSGRAYEQYF. The CDR3 DNA reads TGCGCCAGCAGCTTGGACCCCACTAGCGGGAGGGCCTACGAGCAGTACTTC.

The chain is built from TRBV18 and TRBJ2-5; 8 bases are shared with TRBD2. The CDR3 length is 17 residues. J lost 4 bases, V lost 0 bases, and 10 bases had no gene match. Looked up from germline, CDR1 is KGHSH and CDR2 is LQKENI. This CDR3 reads CASSPPMAGGVGETQYF. CDR3 nucleotides: TGTGCCAGCTCACCACCCATGGCGGGAGGAGTAGGAGAGACCCAGTACTTC.

This chain connects TRBV28 to TRBJ1-1, with 7 bases lining up with TRBD1. Trimming took 2 bases from V and 5 from J; bases not matched to a gene: 5. The CDR3 is 14 residues long. Germline loops: CDR1 MDHEN, CDR2 SYDVKM. The CDR3, as DNA: TGTGCCAGCAGTTTAACAACAGGGGCAACTGAAGCTTTCTTT. Translation: CASSLTTGATEAFF.

The V call is TRBV11-1, the J call TRBJ2-2; 7 bases are shared with TRBD1. The CDR3 sequence is 14 residues long. After removal of 6 bases from V and 8 bases from J, the junction contained 9 bases not matched to a gene. From germline, CDR1 is SGHAT and CDR2 FQDESV (reference sequence). CDR3 sequence (DNA): TGTGCCAGCAGTCCGGGACAGACTTTGGGGGAGCTGTTTTTT. Protein: CASSPGQTLGELFF.